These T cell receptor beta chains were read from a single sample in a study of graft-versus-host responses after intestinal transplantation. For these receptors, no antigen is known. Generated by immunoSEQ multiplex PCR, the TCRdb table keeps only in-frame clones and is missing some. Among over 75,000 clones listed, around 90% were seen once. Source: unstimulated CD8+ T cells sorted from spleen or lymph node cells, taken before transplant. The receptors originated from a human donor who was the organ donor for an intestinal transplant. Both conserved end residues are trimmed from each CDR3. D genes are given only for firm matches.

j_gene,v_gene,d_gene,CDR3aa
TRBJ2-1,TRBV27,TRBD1,ASSLTGVYNEQF
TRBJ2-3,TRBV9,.,ASSEEGLRGGGTDTQY
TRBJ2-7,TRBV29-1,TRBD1,SAKTGYEQY
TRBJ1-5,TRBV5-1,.,ASSLAGGSNQPQH
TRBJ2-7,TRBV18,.,ASSLDRTGLPYEQY
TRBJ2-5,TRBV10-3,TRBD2,AISDSGRVETQY
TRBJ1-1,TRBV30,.,AWSVQDRTGTEAF
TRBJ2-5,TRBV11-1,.,ASSPLDYQGETQY
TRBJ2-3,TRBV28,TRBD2,ASKNGWLAGSDTQY
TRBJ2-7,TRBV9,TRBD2,ASSVEGLSYEQY
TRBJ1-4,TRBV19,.,ASSIEWGANEKLF
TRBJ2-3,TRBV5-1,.,ASSPYYADTQY
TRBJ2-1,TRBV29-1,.,SVEGSGGTSYNEQF
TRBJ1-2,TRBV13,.,ASSLGQGGYGYT
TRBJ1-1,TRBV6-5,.,ASSYSRRAFTEAF
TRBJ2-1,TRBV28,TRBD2,ASSLNWPAGTSGNEQF
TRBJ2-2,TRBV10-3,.,AITEAGRGLAGELF
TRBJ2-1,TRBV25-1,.,ASSEQGPNEQF
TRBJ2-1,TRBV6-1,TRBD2,ASSESGLAGANEQF
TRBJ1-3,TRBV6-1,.,ASRPYPVRGNTIY
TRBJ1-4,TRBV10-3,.,AISDRGNEKLF
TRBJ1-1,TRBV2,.,ASSHKKHSTNTEAF
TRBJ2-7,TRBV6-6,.,ASSPRYEQY
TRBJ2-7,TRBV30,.,AWSSQGPYEQY
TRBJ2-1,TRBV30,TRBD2,AWSPKLAGRYNEQF
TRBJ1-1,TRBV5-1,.,ASSLVAGWTEAF
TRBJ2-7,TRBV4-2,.,ASSQEASAVYEQY
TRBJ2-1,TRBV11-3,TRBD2,ASSKRKGRDEQF
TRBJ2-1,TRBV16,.,ASSRDFISSYNEQF
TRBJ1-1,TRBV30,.,AWSVTGARTF
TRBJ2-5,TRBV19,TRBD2,ASSINAEREDGETQY
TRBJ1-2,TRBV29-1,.,SVGGGTRDTTFYGYT
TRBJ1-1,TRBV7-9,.,ASSLGQPHEAF
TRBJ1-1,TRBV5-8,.,ASRLGLVSYTEAF
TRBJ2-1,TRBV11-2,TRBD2,ASSPRLAHEQF
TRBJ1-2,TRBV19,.,ASSAPKSRRGYT
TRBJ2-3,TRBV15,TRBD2,ATSREAGGPDTQY
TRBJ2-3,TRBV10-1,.,ASSEEKLADTQY
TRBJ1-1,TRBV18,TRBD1,ASSLSIYDRDTEAF
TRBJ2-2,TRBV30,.,AWNRVNTGELF
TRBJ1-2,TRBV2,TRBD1,AILGQGAYGYT
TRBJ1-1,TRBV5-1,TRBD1,ASSFSQGDPGNTEAF
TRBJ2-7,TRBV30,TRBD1,ASNDRGIDEQY
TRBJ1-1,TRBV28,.,ASSVTGDMNTEAF
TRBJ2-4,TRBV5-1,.,ASSPVGTKKWSKNIQY
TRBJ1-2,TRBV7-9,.,ASSLRTESYGYT
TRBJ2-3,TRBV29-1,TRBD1,SVTGGHTDTQY
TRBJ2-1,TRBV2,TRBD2,ASKVYLAGAYSYNEQF
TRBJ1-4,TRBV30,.,AWSVTLGAGITNEKLF
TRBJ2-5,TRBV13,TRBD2,ASSLGQAGAETQY
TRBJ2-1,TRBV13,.,ASSGEASESLNEQF
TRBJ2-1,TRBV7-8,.,ASSYRGTVYNEQF
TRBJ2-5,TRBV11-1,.,ASNLGGRYQETQY